This T cell receptor (beta chain) was sequenced during a study of blood T cell repertoires in COVID-19. Across the study: Samples of COVID-19 (acute and convalescent) were obtained from the United States, Italy and Spain.

The length of the CDR3 is 13 residues. V was pared by 1 base and J by 5 bases, with 8 bases between. Germline values: CDR1 SGHTA, CDR2 FQGNSA. Enrollees, about 18 to 100 years old, lived in 24 US areas. Study processing details: By means of reference gene primer amplification, nucleated cell counts were estimated. Measured with immunoSEQ multiplex PCR; TCRdb has only the in-frame clones, and not every one. The DNA was the basis for D and trimming; V, J and clone size are from that table. The sample holds about 220,000 clones, about nine tenths seen once. The sequenced sample consisted of PBMCs or T cells enriched from blood (not recorded which). This TCR was recovered from a woman in her twenties or thirties who had recovered from COVID-19. V is TRBV7-2 and J is TRBJ2-5; D may be TRBD1 (5 bases). CDR3 amino acids: CASSLEGLETQYF. CDR3 DNA sequence: TGTGCCAGCAGCTTAGAGGGGCTGGAGACCCAGTACTTC.